One and the same sample provided the 22 T cell receptor beta chains below, sequenced in a study of blood T cell repertoires in COVID-19. The data were produced by immunoSEQ multiplex PCR, yet TCRdb's version contains in-frame clones alone and is incomplete. The sample includes about 76,000 clones, roughly 90% seen only once; the top ten take 18%. The sample taken for sequencing was peripheral blood. The receptors derive from a human donor in a cohort sampled during active COVID-19.

The chain is built from TRBV6-5 and TRBJ2-7, with TRBD2 matching over 7 bases. This CDR3 has 15 residues. With V trimmed by 0 bases and J by 2 bases, 4 bases remained unmatched. CDR1 is MNHEY and CDR2 is SVGAGI in the germline V gene. CDR3 loop: CASSYSAGPPYEQYF. CDR3 sequence (DNA): TGTGCCAGCAGTTACTCAGCGGGACCCCCCTACGAGCAGTACTTC.

The genes are TRBV6-2 or TRBV6-3 and TRBJ2-7; 9 bases are shared with TRBD2. CDR3 length: 15 amino acids. V shed 4 bases and J 5 bases; nucleotides not matched to a gene: 9. The V gene's germline CDR1 is MNHEY and CDR2 SVGEGT. The CDR3 DNA reads TGTGCCAGCAGTTCCCGAGCGGGAGGCAAGAACGAGCAGTACTTC. Amino acids: CASSSRAGGKNEQYF.

This clone was detected many times. J is TRBJ1-1 and V is TRBV28; 10 bases map to TRBD1. The CDR3 consists of 16 residues. Per germline, CDR1 MDHEN and CDR2 SYDVKM. J lost 5 bases, V lost 5 bases, and 11 bases had no gene match. The CDR3: CASSARDRGLSTEAFF. In nucleotides, the CDR3 is TGTGCCAGCAGTGCCAGGGACAGGGGATTATCGACTGAAGCTTTCTTT.

This chain's CDR3 is CASRPGLPWDEQFF. The CDR3 DNA reads TGTGCCAGCAGACCGGGACTACCTTGGGATGAGCAGTTCTTC. The rearrangement joins TRBV6-4 to TRBJ2-1, with TRBD2 matching 7 bases. Germline trimming cut 6 bases from V and 8 bases from J; bases unmatched to any gene: 10. CDR1 is MRHNA, CDR2 SNTAGT, per germline. The CDR3 totals 14 residues.

The chain links TRBV7-3 to TRBJ2-7; 12 nucleotides agree with TRBD2. The V and J ends lost 5 bases and 10 bases, in that order; junction bases with no gene match: 9. Per germline, CDR1 SGHTA and CDR2 FQGTGA. The CDR3 has 14 amino acids. For the CDR3, the DNA is TGTGCCAGCAGCCATACCGGGACTAGCGGGCTTCAGTACTTC. Protein product: CASSHTGTSGLQYF.

This rearrangement joins TRBV11-2 to TRBJ2-1, with D possibly being TRBD2 (6 bases). Trimming removed 5 bases at V and 0 bases at J, with 14 bases between. CDR3 size: 16 residues. Germline V gene data show CDR1 as SGHAT and CDR2 as FQNNGV. CDR3 nucleotides: TGTGCCAGCAGCCCCTCCGGGAGACCCTCCTACAATGAGCAGTTCTTC. Encoded protein: CASSPSGRPSYNEQFF.

This clone was recorded at least ten times. The chain has TRBV4-3 and TRBJ2-7, with D possibly being TRBD1 (5 bases). Trimming cost V 1 base and J 3 bases, with 7 bases left between them. The CDR3 is 13 amino acids. In germline, CDR1 is LGHNA, CDR2 YSLEER. The CDR3 loop reads CASSQGQHYEQYF. The CDR3 region has the DNA TGCGCCAGCAGCCAAGGACAGCACTACGAGCAGTACTTC.

The rearrangement links TRBV21-1 to TRBJ1-1; whether TRBD1, the table's D call, matches the DNA was not checked. TRBV21-1 is noted as a pseudogene. The CDR3 length is 14 residues. CDR3 region: CASSITGQLNEAFF. CDR3 nucleotides: TGTGCCAGCAGCATTACAGGGCAGCTTAATGAAGCTTTCTTT.

Only a few counts were recorded for this clone. This chain links TRBV5-6 with TRBJ2-4; D is unclear. Germline CDR1 reads SGHDT; CDR2 reads YYEEEE. Trimming cost V 0 bases and J 2 bases, with 6 bases left between them. The CDR3 runs 14 residues. The CDR3 spells CASSLGGSKNIQYF. The DNA of the CDR3 is TGTGCCAGCAGCTTGGGAGGATCCAAAAACATTCAGTACTTC.

This chain links TRBV9 with TRBJ2-1; D might be TRBD2 (6 bases). The germline V and J ends were trimmed by 0 bases and 4 bases, with 20 bases remaining between them. The CDR3 extends over 18 amino acids. Germline CDR1 and CDR2: SGDLS and YYNGEE. CDR3: CASSVGPLGAGSYNEQFF. CDR3 sequence (DNA): TGTGCCAGCAGCGTAGGGCCCCTTGGCGCCGGGAGTTACAATGAGCAGTTCTTC. The complete variable domain, with remaining parts taken from reference TRBV9 and TRBJ2-1, reads DSGVTQTPKHLITATGQRVTLRCSPRSGDLSVYWYQQSLDQGLQFLIQYYNGEERAKGNILERFSAQQFPDLHSELNLSSLELGDSALYFCASSVGPLGAGSYNEQFFGPGTRLTVL.

A single count supports this clone. CDR3 in amino acids: CASSPRQMNTEAFF. CDR3 DNA: TGTGCCAGCAGCCCTCGACAGATGAACACTGAAGCTTTCTTT. This sequence joins TRBV9 and TRBJ1-1; a weak D match, TRBD1 (5 bases). The germline gives CDR1 SGDLS, CDR2 YYNGEE. V was pared by 4 bases and J by 0 bases, with 10 bases between. CDR3 length: 14 residues. Based on the CDR3 plus reference TRBV9 and TRBJ1-1, the full variable domain is DSGVTQTPKHLITATGQRVTLRCSPRSGDLSVYWYQQSLDQGLQFLIQYYNGEERAKGNILERFSAQQFPDLHSELNLSSLELGDSALYFCASSPRQMNTEAFFGQGTRLTVV.

This rearrangement joins TRBV7-9 to TRBJ2-4; D may be TRBD2 (6 bases). The CDR3 is made up of 13 amino acids. V was shortened by 1 base and J by 9 bases, with 10 bases between the two germline ends. In germline, CDR1 is SEHNR, CDR2 FQNEAQ (reference sequence). CDR3 amino acids: CASSLGLATIQYF. DNA of the CDR3: TGTGCCAGCAGCTTAGGGCTAGCGACCATTCAGTACTTC.

The chain carries TRBV7-9 and TRBJ1-3, with D possibly being TRBD1 (5 bases). V dropped 2 bases and J dropped 1 base, with 6 bases sitting between them. This CDR3 is built from 14 residues. Germline values: CDR1 SEHNR, CDR2 FQNEAQ (reference sequence). CDR3 DNA: TGTGCCAGCAGCTTACAGGGATCTGGAAACACCATATATTTT. The encoded protein is CASSLQGSGNTIYF.

This clone was seen once. The chain has TRBV30 and TRBJ1-1; 9 bases line up with TRBD1. CDR3 size: 15 residues. Germline lookup yields CDR1 GTSNPN and CDR2 SVGIG (reference sequence). J was trimmed by 1 base and V by 7 bases; bases with no gene match: 10. DNA of the CDR3: TGTGCCTCCCAACCGGACAGGGGAACGAACACTGAAGCTTTCTTT. Its protein is CASQPDRGTNTEAFF.

This sequence joins TRBV6-5 and TRBJ1-1; possible D gene TRBD1, 5 bases. Germline-derived CDR1 and CDR2 are MNHEY and SVGAGI. V lost 2 bases and J lost 0, with 7 bases in between. This CDR3 comprises 14 residues. The CDR3, as DNA: TGTGCCAGCAGTTACGACAGAATGAACACTGAAGCTTTCTTT. The encoded protein is CASSYDRMNTEAFF.

The CDR3 reads CASSFGPPTLGDTQYF. Written as DNA, the CDR3 is TGTGCCAGCAGCTTTGGGCCCCCCACGTTGGGAGATACGCAGTATTTT. The rearrangement uses TRBV5-4 and TRBJ2-3; D is uncertain. CDR1 SGHNT and CDR2 YYREEE come from the germline V gene (reference sequence). The CDR3 has 16 amino acids. V gave up 2 bases and J gave up 5 bases, with 18 bases separating them.

This clone occurred once. The chain employs TRBV7-2 and TRBJ1-5; TRBD1 matches 7 bases. The CDR3 length is 15 residues. The germline V gene has CDR1 SGHTA and CDR2 FQGNSA. J gave up 7 bases and V 5 bases, and 11 bases lay outside the gene matches. CDR3 amino acids: CASSISRGSRQPQHF. CDR3 DNA: TGTGCCAGCAGCATTTCCAGGGGGAGTAGGCAGCCCCAGCATTTT.

The chain employs TRBV7-3 and TRBJ2-2; TRBD2 agrees at 13 bases. The CDR3 is 19 amino acids. The germline gives CDR1 SGHTA, CDR2 FQGTGA. V dropped 5 bases and J dropped 1; count of bases not matched to a gene: 10. This chain's CDR3 is CASSPRLAGGFRNTGELFF. The CDR3, as DNA: TGTGCCAGCAGCCCCCGACTAGCGGGGGGATTCCGGAACACCGGGGAGCTGTTTTTT.

The count of this clone is one. The chain couples TRBV4-2 to TRBJ2-7, with 8 bases fitting TRBD2. Germline values: CDR1 LGHNA, CDR2 YNFKEQ. The CDR3 has 18 residues. V shed 0 bases and J 4 bases; nucleotides not matched to a gene: 14. The CDR3 region has the DNA TGTGCCAGCAGCCAAGATAGCGGGGTAGCGGGGACCCAATACGAGCAGTACTTC. As protein: CASSQDSGVAGTQYEQYF.

The chain couples TRBV7-9 to TRBJ2-7; D is possibly TRBD1 (6 bases). Germline values: CDR1 SEHNR, CDR2 FQNEAQ (reference sequence). V lost 5 bases, J lost 3 bases, and 20 bases lay in between. The CDR3 is 16 residues long. In nucleotides, the CDR3 is TGTGCCAGCAGCCCCCGGCACGGAGAGGGGGTCTACGAGCAGTACTTC. Its translation is CASSPRHGEGVYEQYF.

V and J are TRBV5-4 and TRBJ1-3; 8 bases align to TRBD1. CDR1 and CDR2 from the germline V gene are SGHNT and YYREEE (reference sequence). The CDR3 covers 15 residues. After removal of 2 bases from V and 1 base from J, the junction contained 2 bases not matched to a gene. Written as DNA, the CDR3 is TGTGCCAGCAGCTTCACAGGGGGTTCTGGAAACACCATATATTTT. Its protein is CASSFTGGSGNTIYF.

V gene TRBV11-1 combines with J gene TRBJ2-2; tentative D call: TRBD1 (5 bases). V was pared by 1 base and J by 3 bases, with 9 bases between. This CDR3 region has 15 residues. The germline V gene has CDR1 SGHAT and CDR2 FQDESV (reference sequence). CDR3 protein: CASSLGSGYTGELFF. CDR3 bases: TGTGCCAGCAGCTTAGGTTCAGGGTACACCGGGGAGCTGTTTTTT.